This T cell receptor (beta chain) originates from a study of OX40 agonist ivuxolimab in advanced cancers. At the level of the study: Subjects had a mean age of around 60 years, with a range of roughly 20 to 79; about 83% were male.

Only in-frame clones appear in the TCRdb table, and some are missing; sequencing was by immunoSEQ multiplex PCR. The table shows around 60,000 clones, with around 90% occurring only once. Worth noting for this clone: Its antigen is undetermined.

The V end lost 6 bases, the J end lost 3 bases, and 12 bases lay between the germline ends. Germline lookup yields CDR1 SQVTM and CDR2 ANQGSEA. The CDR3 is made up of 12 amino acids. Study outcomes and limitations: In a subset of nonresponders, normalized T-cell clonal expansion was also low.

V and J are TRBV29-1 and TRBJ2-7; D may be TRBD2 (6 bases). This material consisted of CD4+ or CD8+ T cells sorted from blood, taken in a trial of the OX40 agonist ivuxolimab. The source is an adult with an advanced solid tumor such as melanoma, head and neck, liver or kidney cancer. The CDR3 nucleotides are TGCAGCGTGAGGACTACGAACTACGAGCAGTACTTC. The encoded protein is CSVRTTNYEQYF.